This T cell receptor beta chain was recovered during a study of cytomegalovirus exposure and HLA in healthy donors. This clone was seen a handful of times. This PCR relied on a set of 60 Vbeta primers and 13 Jbeta primers. Method: immunoSEQ multiplex PCR; TCRdb's copy keeps in-frame clones and lacks some. The sample lists 150,000 to 200,000 clones, around 82% occurring once. The CDR3 covers 20 residues. Germline V gives CDR1 SNHLY, CDR2 FYNNEI. Trimming cost V 2 bases and J 3 bases; bases outside gene matches: 13. The rearrangement uses TRBV2 and TRBJ1-4; 12 bases are shared with TRBD1. The sequencing input was PBMCs. This sequence was found in a male donor in good health and CMV-seronegative. CDR3 DNA sequence: TGTGCCAGCAGTGAAATCCCGGGACAGGGGGCGAAGGTGTCTAATGAAAAACTGTTTTTT. Its protein product is CASSEIPGQGAKVSNEKLFF.